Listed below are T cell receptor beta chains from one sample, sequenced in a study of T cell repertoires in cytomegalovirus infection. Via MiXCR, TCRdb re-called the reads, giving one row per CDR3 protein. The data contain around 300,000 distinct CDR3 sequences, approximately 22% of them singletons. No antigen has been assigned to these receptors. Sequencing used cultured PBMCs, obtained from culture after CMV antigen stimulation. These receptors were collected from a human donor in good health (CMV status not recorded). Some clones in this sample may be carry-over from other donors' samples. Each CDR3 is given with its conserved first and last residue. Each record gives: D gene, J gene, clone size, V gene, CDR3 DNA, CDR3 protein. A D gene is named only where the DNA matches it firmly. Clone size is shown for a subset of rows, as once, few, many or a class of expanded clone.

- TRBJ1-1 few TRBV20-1 TGCAGTGCTAGTCGACGGGACACTGAAGCTTTCTTT CSASRRDTEAFF
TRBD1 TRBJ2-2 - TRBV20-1 TGCAGTGCTCAAACAGGGGTAGGGACCGGGGAGCTGTTTTTT CSAQTGVGTGELFF
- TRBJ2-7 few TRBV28 TGTGCCAGCAGTTTAGGTTCGGGGACATCTTACGAGCAGTACTTC CASSLGSGTSYEQYF
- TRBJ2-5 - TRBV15 TGTGCCACCAGCGGGGGACATAATCAAGAGACCCAGTACTTC CATSGGHNQETQYF
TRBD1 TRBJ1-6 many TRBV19 TGTGCCAGTAGTCGACAGGGGCCGGACCCTAATTCACCCCTCCACTTT CASSRQGPDPNSPLHF
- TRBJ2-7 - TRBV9 TGTGCCAGCTCCGGGGGGCGGGAGAACGCCTACGAGCAGTACTTC CASSGGRENAYEQYF
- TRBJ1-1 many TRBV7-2 TGTGCCAGCAGCTACCAAACGGGATCAGAAGCTTTCTTT CASSYQTGSEAFF
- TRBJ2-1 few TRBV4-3 TGCGCCAGCAGCCGAGAGACTAGTCGGCATGAGCAGTTCTTC CASSRETSRHEQFF
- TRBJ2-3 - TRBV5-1 TGCGCCAGCAGCTTTACTTCGCCAGGCCGCAGCGCAGATACGCAGTATTTT CASSFTSPGRSADTQYF
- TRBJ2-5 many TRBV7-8 TGTGCCAGCAGCTTAGTTGTGGTAGAGACCCAGTACTTC CASSLVVVETQYF
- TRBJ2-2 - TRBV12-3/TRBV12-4 TGTGCCAGCAGTGCCGGGACAGGACTAGCGCCCGGGGAGCTGTTTTTT CASSAGTGLAPGELFF
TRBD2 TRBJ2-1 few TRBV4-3 TGCGCCAGCAGCCAAGATGGGGGACTAGCGGCCTTAAGCTCCTACAATGAGCAGTTCTTC CASSQDGGLAALSSYNEQFF
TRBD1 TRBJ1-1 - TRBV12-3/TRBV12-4 TGTGCCAGCAGTTTTGCCGACAGGGGCACTGAAGCTTTCTTT CASSFADRGTEAFF
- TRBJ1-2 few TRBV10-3 TGTGCCATCAACCACCGGGGCCTCATTGGCTACACCTTC CAINHRGLIGYTF
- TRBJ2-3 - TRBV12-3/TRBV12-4 TGTGCCAGCAGTTCTTTCACTAGCACAGATACGCAGTATTTT CASSSFTSTDTQYF
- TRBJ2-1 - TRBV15 TGTGCCACCAGCAGAGATGGAAGGAATGAGCAGTTCTTC CATSRDGRNEQFF
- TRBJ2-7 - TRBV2 TGTGCCAGCAGTGTTCGTGGTGTCGCGGTTGAACCCACGGGAAGCGAGCAGTACTTC CASSVRGVAVEPTGSEQYF
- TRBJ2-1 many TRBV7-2 TGTGCCAGCAGCTTAGATACGGACCAGCGGTACAATGAGCAGTTCTTC CASSLDTDQRYNEQFF
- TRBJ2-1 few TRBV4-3 TGCGCCAGCAGCCAAGATTTTAGACTGGCCACTTACAATGAGCAGTTCTTC CASSQDFRLATYNEQFF
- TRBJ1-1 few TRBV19 TGTGCCAGTAGGGGATTAGACAGCGGAACTGAAGCTTTCTTT CASRGLDSGTEAFF
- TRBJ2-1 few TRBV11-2 TGTGCCAGCAGCTTTAGTGGGGACTCCTACAATGAGCAGTTCTTC CASSFSGDSYNEQFF
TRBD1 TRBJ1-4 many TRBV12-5 TGTGCTAGTGGTCCGGGACAGGATAATGAAAAACTGTTTTTT CASGPGQDNEKLFF
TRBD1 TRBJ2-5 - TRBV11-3 TGTGCCAGCAGCGGAGGGACAGGTTTTATGGGCCCCGGGGGAGAGACCCAGTACTTC CASSGGTGFMGPGGETQYF
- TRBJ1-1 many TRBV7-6 TGTGCCAGCAGCCGAGTAGGCGTTGGACAGCTGAACACTGAAGCTTTCTTT CASSRVGVGQLNTEAFF
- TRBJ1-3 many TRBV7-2 TGTGCCAGCAGCTTAGACACAGGGAGGGGAAACACCATATATTTT CASSLDTGRGNTIYF
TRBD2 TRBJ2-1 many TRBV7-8 TGTGCCAGCAGCTTAGCAGCACTAGCGTCGTACAATGAGCAGTTCTTC CASSLAALASYNEQFF
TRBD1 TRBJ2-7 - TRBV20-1 TGCAGTGCTAGCGCTGACAGGGGGGTCCCCTACGAGCAGTACTTC CSASADRGVPYEQYF
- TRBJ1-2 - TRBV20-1 TGCAGTGCTATCGAATGGACGGGGACCAACTATGGCTACATCTTC CSAIEWTGTNYGYIF
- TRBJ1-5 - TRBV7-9 TGTGCCAGCAGCCAGAGCAATCAGCCCCAGCATTTT CASSQSNQPQHF
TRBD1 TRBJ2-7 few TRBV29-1 TGCAGCGTTCAGACAGGGCCAGCCGGGCAGTACTTC CSVQTGPAGQYF
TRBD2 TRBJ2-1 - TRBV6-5 TGTGCCAGCACCGGACTAGCCTACAATGAGCAGTTCTTC CASTGLAYNEQFF
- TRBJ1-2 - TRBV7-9 TGTGCCAGCAGCTTGGGGGCGCGTGGCTACACCTTC CASSLGARGYTF
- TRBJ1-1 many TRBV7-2 TGTGCCAGCAGCTTAGTGAGGGGGAACGGTGAAGCTTTCTTT CASSLVRGNGEAFF
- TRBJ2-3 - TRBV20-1 TGCAGTGCTAGAGTATTAGGCACAGATACGCAGTATTTT CSARVLGTDTQYF
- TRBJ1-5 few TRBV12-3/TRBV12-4 TGTGCCAGCAGGCTAACAGGGTATCAGCCCCAGCATTTT CASRLTGYQPQHF
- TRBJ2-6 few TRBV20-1 TGCAGTGCACCAAATACCAATCATGGGGCCAACGTCCTGACTTTC CSAPNTNHGANVLTF
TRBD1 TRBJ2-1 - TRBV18 TGTGCCAGCTCACCAAGAGGGGGCTTTAACGTCGACAATGAGCAGTTCTTC CASSPRGGFNVDNEQFF
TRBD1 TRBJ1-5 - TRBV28 TGTGCCAGCAGTCCGAAGACAGGGCCGCATCAGCCCCAGCATTTT CASSPKTGPHQPQHF
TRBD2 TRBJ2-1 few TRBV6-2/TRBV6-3 TGTGCCAGCAGTTACCGCGGACTAGCGGATTACAATGAGCAGTTCTTC CASSYRGLADYNEQFF
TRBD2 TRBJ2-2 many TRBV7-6 TGTGCCAGCAGCCCCCAAGCCCGGGGGGTAACCGGGGAGCTGTTTTTT CASSPQARGVTGELFF
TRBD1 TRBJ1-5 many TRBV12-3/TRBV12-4 TGTGCCAGCAGTTCCACAGGGGAAAGAGGTCAGCCCCAGCATTTT CASSSTGERGQPQHF
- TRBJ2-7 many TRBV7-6 TGTGCCAGCAGCTTAAACCACCTCTACGAGCAGTACTTC CASSLNHLYEQYF
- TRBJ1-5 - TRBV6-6 TGTGCCAGCAGCCTGGATCAGCCCCAGCATTTT CASSLDQPQHF
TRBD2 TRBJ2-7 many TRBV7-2 TGTGCCAGCAGGGAAGGACTAGCGGGAGCCGGCGAGCAGTACTTC CASREGLAGAGEQYF
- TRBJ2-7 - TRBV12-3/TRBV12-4 TGTGCCAGCAGTGACTCGGGTCGACTCCACTCTTGGGGGTACGAGCAGTACTTC CASSDSGRLHSWGYEQYF
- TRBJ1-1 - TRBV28 TGTGCCTCTTATTCCCGGGTTGAAGCTTTCTTT CASYSRVEAFF
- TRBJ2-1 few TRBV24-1 TGTGCCACCAGCTATAAGCCCTACAATGAGCAGTTCTTC CATSYKPYNEQFF
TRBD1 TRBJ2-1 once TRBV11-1 TGTGCCAGCAGCTTGAGTTCCGGGACAGGGAGGGAGCAGTTCTTC CASSLSSGTGREQFF
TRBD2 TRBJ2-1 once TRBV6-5 TGTGCCAGCACATATAGCGGGAGTTACTCCTACAATGAGCAGTTCTTC CASTYSGSYSYNEQFF
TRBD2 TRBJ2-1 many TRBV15 TGTGCCACCAGCAGATTAGCGGGTAGCTCCTACAATGAGCAGTTCTTC CATSRLAGSSYNEQFF
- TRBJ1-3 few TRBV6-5 TGTGCCAGCACCCCCCCCGGACCTGGAAACACCATATATTTT CASTPPGPGNTIYF
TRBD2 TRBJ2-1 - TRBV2 TGTGCCAGCAGTTCCGGGACTAGCTATGAGCAGTTCTTC CASSSGTSYEQFF
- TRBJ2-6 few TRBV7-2 TGTGCCAGCAGCTTAGCCGTGGGGGGGGCCAACGTCCTGACTTTC CASSLAVGGANVLTF
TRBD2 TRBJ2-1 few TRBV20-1 TGCAGTGCTAGAGGACTAGCGTACTCCTACAATGAGCAGTTCTTC CSARGLAYSYNEQFF
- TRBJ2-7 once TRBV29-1 TGCAGCCCAACCGGTCGAGGCAGTTCCTACGAGCAGTACTTC CSPTGRGSSYEQYF
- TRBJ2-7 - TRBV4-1 TGCGCCAGCAGCCAAGCAGAGGGAACGGGCTACGAGCAGTACTTC CASSQAEGTGYEQYF
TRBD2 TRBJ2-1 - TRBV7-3 TGTGCCAGCAGCTCCTCCGCGGGGCTGGGGGGGGTCAATGAGCAGTTCTTC CASSSSAGLGGVNEQFF
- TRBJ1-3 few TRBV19 TGTGCCAGTAGTCCGAGCTATTCTTCTGGAAACACCATATATTTT CASSPSYSSGNTIYF
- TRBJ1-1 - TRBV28 TGTGCCAGCAGGGGGACACCGGGGGACACTGAAGCTTTCTTT CASRGTPGDTEAFF